These 5 T cell receptor beta chains were all obtained from the same sample, sequenced in a study of T cell responses to AZD1222 COVID-19 vaccine (dated by TCRdb to about 2021). Library construction relied on the immunoSEQ multiplex PCR assay. Sourced from immuneACCESS, this table was stored by TCRdb with only in-frame sequences that have V and J called. A share of the clones is absent; for the studies checked, an unresolved V gene accounts for under half, and the remainder has no known explanation. For this sample the table gives 100,000 to 150,000 clones, of which approximately 88% were detected only once. The top ten constitute approximately 4.2% of the sample. The intended sense of this specimen's time point label: baseline before first vaccination. The specimen was peripheral blood, collected on day 0 of AZD1222 vaccination. The receptors were gathered from an adult in good health.

The J gene is TRBJ2-3, the V gene TRBV6-2 or TRBV6-3; D could derive from TRBD1 or TRBD2 (5 bases each). The CDR3 has 15 amino acids. Germline V CDR1 and CDR2: MNHEY, SVGEGT. V lost 0 bases, J lost 5 bases, and 12 bases lay in between. The CDR3 nucleotides are TGTGCCAGCAGTTACTCGTATTCGGGGCGAGATACGCAGTATTTT. Translated: CASSYSYSGRDTQYF.

This sequence joins TRBV9 and TRBJ1-1; D not certain. Germline V gene lookup returns CDR1 SGDLS and CDR2 YYNGEE. CDR3 length equals 14 residues. Between the trimmed V and J ends, which lost 0 bases and 0 bases, there was a span of 6 bases. CDR3 region: CASSVGVLNTEAFF. Here the CDR3 DNA reads TGTGCCAGCAGCGTAGGGGTTTTGAACACTGAAGCTTTCTTT.

V and J are TRBV3-1 (or the pseudogene TRBV3-2) and TRBJ2-3; 9 nucleotides line up with TRBD2. Germline trimming cut 0 bases from V and 8 bases from J; bases unmatched to any gene: 6. The length of the CDR3 is 15 residues. CDR1 and CDR2 (germline): LGHDT, YNNKEL (reference sequence). CDR3 bases: TGTGCCAGCAGCCAAGAGGGCGGGGGGGGCACTACGCAGTATTTT. Its translation is CASSQEGGGGTTQYF.

The chain combines TRBV2 with TRBJ2-3; D is uncertain. Germline V CDR1 and CDR2: SNHLY, FYNNEI. Trimming shortened V by 6 bases and J by 5 bases, and 9 bases separated the two germline ends. The CDR3 is 12 amino acids. The CDR3 DNA reads as TGTGCCAGCAGATACACCGGAGATACGCAGTATTTT. It codes for CASRYTGDTQYF.

The chain carries TRBV5-1 and TRBJ2-6; D is uncertain. V was pared by 2 bases and J by 3 bases, with 6 bases between. The CDR3 totals 14 residues. CDR1 and CDR2 from the germline V gene are SGHRS and YFSETQ. The DNA of the CDR3 is TGCGCCAGCAGCTTAGATGGTGGGGCCAACGTCCTGACTTTC. Its translation is CASSLDGGANVLTF.